These 27 T cell receptor beta chains came from one sample sequenced in a study of T cell responses to AZD1222 COVID-19 vaccine. Repertoires were generated with immunoSEQ multiplex PCR, while TCRdb's copy carries only in-frame clones and drops some. The sample holds fewer than 150,000 clones; roughly 87% are singletons and the top ten take approximately 8.8%. The source material was peripheral blood, sampled 28 days after the second AZD1222 dose. All receptors come from an adult who received the AZD1222 COVID-19 vaccine.

The rearrangement uses TRBV30 and TRBJ2-7; D is unresolved. Per the germline V gene, CDR1 is GTSNPN and CDR2 is SVGIG (reference sequence). The CDR3 loop spans 11 amino acids. Trimming took 6 bases from V and 3 from J, leaving 9 bases between them. The CDR3 loop reads CACSLFYEQYF. CDR3 in DNA: TGTGCCTGCTCCCTTTTCTACGAGCAGTACTTC. Supplemented by reference TRBV30 and TRBJ2-7, the full variable domain reads SQTIHQWPATLVQPVGSPLSLECTVEGTSNPNLYWYRQAAGRGLQLLFYSVGIGQISSEVPQNLSASRPQDRQFILSSKKLLLSDSGFYLCACSLFYEQYFGPGTRLTVT.

This chain joins TRBV3-1 (or the pseudogene TRBV3-2) and TRBJ1-6, with TRBD1 as a possible D gene (6 bases). CDR3 length equals 16 residues. V was clipped by 0 bases and J by 9 bases, with 15 bases between them. Germline V gives CDR1 LGHDT, CDR2 YNNKEL (reference sequence). The CDR3: CASSQEVGGLGSPLHF. Here the CDR3 DNA reads TGTGCCAGCAGCCAAGAAGTGGGGGGGCTGGGTTCACCCCTCCACTTT.

The rearrangement uses TRBV27 and TRBJ1-1; tentative D call: TRBD1 (5 bases). V lost 7 bases and J lost 4, with 22 bases in between. Germline assignment: CDR1 MNHEY and CDR2 SMNVEV (reference sequence). This CDR3 contains 16 residues. Here the CDR3 reads CASNLRGGEIRTEAFF. CDR3 in DNA: TGTGCCAGCAACCTACGGGGGGGAGAGATTCGCACTGAAGCTTTCTTT.

J is TRBJ2-3 and V is TRBV5-1; 10 nucleotides line up with TRBD1. Per germline, CDR1 SGHRS and CDR2 YFSETQ. J was trimmed by 6 bases and V by 3 bases; bases with no gene match: 7. The CDR3 has 15 amino acids. The CDR3 here is CASSSRQGAFDTQYF. The CDR3 region has the DNA TGCGCCAGCAGCTCCCGACAGGGGGCGTTTGATACGCAGTATTTT.

This chain connects TRBV6-5 to TRBJ1-5; D not certain. The CDR3 totals 14 residues. V was trimmed by 4 bases and J by 5 bases, leaving 12 bases between them. The germline V gene encodes CDR1 MNHEY and CDR2 SVGAGI. Written as DNA, the CDR3 is TGTGCCAGCAGTTTATTCGGGCCGCATCAGCCCCAGCATTTT. This codes for CASSLFGPHQPQHF.

The V gene is TRBV7-8, the J gene TRBJ2-5, with 10 bases fitting TRBD1. The germline gives CDR1 SGHVS, CDR2 FQNEAQ. V shed 4 bases, J shed 3 bases, and the junction held 2 bases outside the gene matches. CDR3 length equals 14 residues. The CDR3 DNA sequence: TGTGCCAGCAGCTATGGGACAGGGGAAGAGACCCAGTACTTC. Translating gives CASSYGTGEETQYF.

The J gene is TRBJ2-3, the V gene TRBV10-1, with unresolved D. CDR1 and CDR2 from the germline V gene are WNHNN and SYGVQD (reference sequence). V was trimmed by 3 bases and J by 3 bases, leaving 7 bases between them. CDR3 length: 13 amino acids. CDR3: CASSDGGTDTQYF. The CDR3 coding sequence is TGCGCCAGCAGTGATGGTGGTACAGATACGCAGTATTTT.

This chain uses TRBV19 with TRBJ1-1; D gene ambiguous. CDR1 is LNHDA and CDR2 is SQIVND in the germline V gene (reference sequence). V dropped 5 bases and J dropped 7 bases, with 14 bases sitting between them. The CDR3 sequence is 13 residues long. The CDR3 spells CASSREGFIEAFF. In nucleotides, the CDR3 is TGTGCCAGTAGTCGAGAGGGATTTATTGAAGCTTTCTTT.

The V and J genes are TRBV2 and TRBJ1-1, with D hard to call. Trimming took 11 bases from V and 9 from J, leaving 19 bases between them. The CDR3 sequence is 12 residues long. Germline CDR1 reads SNHLY; CDR2 reads FYNNEI. The CDR3: CARSKDVDKAFF. The CDR3 bases are TGTGCCCGCTCAAAGGACGTCGACAAAGCTTTCTTT.

This clone has only a few counts. The V gene is TRBV2, the J gene TRBJ1-6; 11 positions match TRBD1. CDR3 length: 13 amino acids. Germline V gene sequence: CDR1 SNHLY, CDR2 FYNNEI. After removal of 8 bases from V and 13 bases from J, the junction contained 7 bases not matched to a gene. For the CDR3, the DNA is TGTGCCAGCCTGTGGGGACAGGGGGATCCCCTCCACTTT. Translated: CASLWGQGDPLHF.

The genes are TRBV2 and TRBJ1-5; TRBD1 matches 9 bases. The CDR3 spans 14 residues. The ends lost 5 bases at V and 5 bases at J; junction bases unmatched: 4. CDR1 and CDR2 from the germline V gene are SNHLY and FYNNEI. As DNA, the CDR3 is TGTGCCAGCAGTATGGGGACAGGGTATCAGCCCCAGCATTTT. It specifies CASSMGTGYQPQHF.

The rearrangement uses TRBV7-9 and TRBJ2-5; 7 bases are shared with TRBD2. Trimming took 6 bases from V and 5 from J; bases not matched to a gene: 6. This CDR3 comprises 13 residues. Germline values: CDR1 SEHNR, CDR2 FQNEAQ (reference sequence). The CDR3 protein is CASSRGGRETQYF. In DNA, the CDR3 is TGTGCCAGCAGTCGCGGGGGACGGGAGACCCAGTACTTC.

This chain uses TRBV5-1 with TRBJ2-1, with 7 bases lining up with TRBD2. The germline gives CDR1 SGHRS, CDR2 YFSETQ. CDR3 length: 14 amino acids. The J segment lost 6 bases and the V segment lost 4 bases, leaving 7 bases of the junction unmatched. CDR3 protein: CASSQGLVGNEQFF. CDR3 in DNA: TGCGCCAGCAGCCAAGGACTAGTCGGCAATGAGCAGTTCTTC.

This clone was counted only a few times. This chain links TRBV15 with TRBJ1-5; D ambiguous. The V and J ends lost 3 bases and 7 bases respectively, with 10 bases between them. From germline, CDR1 is LNHNV and CDR2 YYDKDF (reference sequence). The CDR3 length is 13 residues. CDR3 sequence reads: CATSSLGNQPQHF. CDR3 DNA sequence: TGTGCCACCAGCAGCCTAGGGAACCAGCCCCAGCATTTT.

The chain combines TRBV11-2 with TRBJ2-1; D ambiguous. The CDR3 length is 12 residues. V lost 5 bases, J lost 13 bases, and 15 bases lay in between. The germline CDR1 and CDR2 sequences are SGHAT and FQNNGV. CDR3 nucleotides: TGTGCCAGCAGCCCGCGGACCGAGGAACAGTTCTTC. Protein: CASSPRTEEQFF.

This chain uses TRBV11-2 with TRBJ2-3; no reliable D call. The ends were cut back, 5 bases at V and 2 bases at J, with 8 bases in the middle. Germline loops: CDR1 SGHAT, CDR2 FQNNGV. CDR3 length: 13 residues. CDR3 DNA: TGTGCCAGCAGCAAAGCCCCCACAGATACGCAGTATTTT. As protein: CASSKAPTDTQYF.

This clone was seen once. This rearrangement joins TRBV19 to TRBJ2-7, with a possible D match to TRBD2 (5 bases). V lost 8 bases and J 2 bases, leaving 19 bases between the germline ends. The CDR3 totals 15 residues. The V gene's germline CDR1 is LNHDA and CDR2 SQIVND (reference sequence). The CDR3 sequence: CASALFGVPTYEQYF. The CDR3 nucleotides are TGTGCCAGTGCCCTCTTCGGGGTCCCAACCTACGAGCAGTACTTC.

The chain links TRBV2 to TRBJ1-5; D not certain. The germline gives CDR1 SNHLY, CDR2 FYNNEI. The germline V and J ends were trimmed by 5 bases and 5 bases, with 13 bases remaining between them. This CDR3 is built from 14 residues. The CDR3 region is CASSRESGYQPQHF. DNA for the CDR3: TGTGCCAGCAGTAGAGAGTCAGGATATCAGCCCCAGCATTTT.

V gene TRBV9 combines with J gene TRBJ2-2; TRBD2 matches at 12 bases. CDR3 size: 14 residues. Per germline, CDR1 SGDLS and CDR2 YYNGEE. V lost 5 bases to trimming and J lost 5 bases; unmatched junction nucleotides: 1. In DNA, the CDR3 is TGTGCCAGCAGACTAGCGGGGGGTACCGGGGAGCTGTTTTTT. It yields the protein CASRLAGGTGELFF.

This chain joins TRBV5-1 and TRBJ2-5, with TRBD2 matching over 7 bases. With 4 bases clipped from V and 4 bases from J, the junction kept 13 bases outside the gene matches. This CDR3 contains 16 residues. CDR1 is SGHRS, CDR2 YFSETQ, per germline. Written as DNA, the CDR3 is TGCGCCAGCAGCGGGTACACAGCGGGGTCGGCAGAGACCCAGTACTTC. Its protein product is CASSGYTAGSAETQYF. The full variable domain, in which reference TRBV5-1 and TRBJ2-5 provide the parts outside the CDR3, is KAGVTQTPRYLIKTRGQQVTLSCSPISGHRSVSWYQQTPGQGLQFLFEYFSETQRNKGNFPGRFSGRQFSNSRSEMNVSTLELGDSALYLCASSGYTAGSAETQYFGPGTRLLVL.

The sample holds a few counts of this clone. The genes are TRBV18 and TRBJ1-6; D is undetermined. The V gene lost 2 bases and the J gene lost 0 bases, with 5 bases spanning the gap. Looked up from germline, CDR1 is KGHSH and CDR2 is LQKENI. CDR3 size: 15 residues. CDR3 nucleotides: TGTGCCAGCTCACCAGAGAGCTCCTATAATTCACCCCTCCACTTT. Protein product: CASSPESSYNSPLHF.

This clone has just one count. CDR3 nucleotides: TGCGCCAGCAGCGAACAGGCAGGGGGCGCGACCACTGAAGCTTTCTTT. Amino acids: CASSEQAGGATTEAFF. The chain links TRBV5-1 to TRBJ1-1, with TRBD1 matching 8 bases. This CDR3 has 16 amino acids. V trimming: 4 bases; J trimming: 4 bases; junction bases outside the gene matches: 12. Germline CDR1 SGHRS, CDR2 YFSETQ.

The V call is TRBV5-6, the J call TRBJ1-6; 7 bases line up with TRBD1. The CDR3 spans 14 residues. V shed 4 bases, J shed 10 bases, and the junction held 8 bases outside the gene matches. The germline CDR1 and CDR2 sequences are SGHDT and YYEEEE. DNA of the CDR3: TGTGCCAGCAGCAACGGACAGGTTAACTCACCCCTCCACTTT. Its protein product is CASSNGQVNSPLHF. Variable domain in full (rest from reference TRBV5-6 and TRBJ1-6): DAGVTQSPTHLIKTRGQQVTLRCSPKSGHDTVSWYQQALGQGPQFIFQYYEEEERQRGNFPDRFSGHQFPNYSSELNVNALLLGDSALYLCASSNGQVNSPLHFGNGTRLTVT.

The chain links TRBV6-1 to TRBJ1-2; no definite D call. CDR3 size: 18 residues. Trimming removed 2 bases from V and 2 bases from J, with 21 bases in between. Germline V gene data show CDR1 as MNHNS and CDR2 as SASEGT. CDR3 region: CASSENGLFNWANYGYTF. The DNA of the CDR3 is TGTGCCAGCAGTGAAAATGGGCTATTCAATTGGGCGAACTATGGCTACACCTTC.

The chain couples TRBV21-1 to TRBJ2-1; the table's D gene call, TRBD2, was not cross checked with the DNA. TRBV21-1 has pseudogene status. The CDR3 extends over 13 amino acids. Here the CDR3 reads CASSRASGRGQFF. CDR3 coding DNA: TGTGCCAGCAGCAGAGCCTCTGGTCGGGGGCAGTTCTTC.

This chain joins TRBV7-8 and TRBJ1-2, with 7 positions matching TRBD1. This CDR3 has 15 residues. The V gene's germline CDR1 is SGHVS and CDR2 FQNEAQ. The trim removed 5 bases at V and 3 bases at J, leaving 9 bases unmatched. The CDR3: CASSRRDSSDYGYTF. Here the CDR3 DNA reads TGTGCCAGCAGCCGCCGGGACAGCTCAGACTATGGCTACACCTTC.

The J gene is TRBJ1-1, the V gene TRBV6-5; D unclear. Germline V gene sequence: CDR1 MNHEY, CDR2 SVGAGI. The CDR3 has 13 amino acids. The V and J ends lost 5 bases and 2 bases respectively, with 9 bases between them. This CDR3 reads CASSPNGNTEAFF. Here the CDR3 DNA reads TGTGCCAGCAGTCCTAACGGAAACACTGAAGCTTTCTTT.